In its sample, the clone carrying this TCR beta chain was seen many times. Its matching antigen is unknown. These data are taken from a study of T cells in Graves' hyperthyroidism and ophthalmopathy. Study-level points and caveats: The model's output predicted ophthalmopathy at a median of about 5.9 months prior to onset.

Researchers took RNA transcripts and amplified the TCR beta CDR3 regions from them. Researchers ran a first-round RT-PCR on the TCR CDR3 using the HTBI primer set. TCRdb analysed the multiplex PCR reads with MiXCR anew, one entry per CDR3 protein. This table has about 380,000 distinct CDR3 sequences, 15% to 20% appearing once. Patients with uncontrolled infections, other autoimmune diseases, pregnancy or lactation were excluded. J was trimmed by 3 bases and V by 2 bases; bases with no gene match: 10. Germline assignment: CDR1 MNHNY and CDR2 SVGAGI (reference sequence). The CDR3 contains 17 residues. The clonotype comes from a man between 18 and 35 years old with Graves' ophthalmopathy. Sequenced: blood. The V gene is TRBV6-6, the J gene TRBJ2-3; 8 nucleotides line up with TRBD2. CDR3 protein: CASSYSFPGLGTDTQYF. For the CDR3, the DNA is TGTGCCAGCAGTTACAGCTTTCCGGGACTAGGAACAGATACGCAGTATTTT.